These 10 T cell receptor beta chains share one sample of origin, sequenced in a study of Graves' ophthalmopathy and Graves' hyperthyroidism. TCR beta CDR3 regions were amplified from RNA transcripts. The first round was an RT-PCR with HTBI primers, and the second round was a multiplex PCR. TCRdb itself ran the multiplex PCR reads through MiXCR, one entry per CDR3 protein. The sample lists nearly 400,000 distinct CDR3 sequences, approximately 16% occurring once. The sequencing sample was made of peripheral blood. Source of these receptors: a woman aged 18 to 35 with Graves' ophthalmopathy.

In its sample, this clonotype was seen many times. The chain joins TRBV11-2 to TRBJ2-7; 9 bases are shared with TRBD2. CDR1 and CDR2 (germline): SGHAT, FQNNGV. Trimming cost V 4 bases and J 5 bases; bases outside gene matches: 6. This CDR3 is built from 14 residues. This CDR3 is CASSSVGGGDEQYF. CDR3 coding DNA: TGTGCCAGCAGCTCGGTGGGCGGGGGGGACGAGCAGTACTTC.

This clonotype was seen many times. The rearrangement uses TRBV6-5 and TRBJ1-6, with D uncertain. Germline CDR1 and CDR2: MNHEY and SVGAGI. Deletions cut 2 bases from V and 8 bases from J, with 7 bases between. This CDR3 contains 13 residues. CDR3 region: CASSYRADSPLHF. CDR3 bases: TGTGCCAGCAGTTACCGGGCGGATTCACCCCTCCACTTT.

This clonotype has a count of ten or more. This sequence joins TRBV6-5 and TRBJ1-2; 7 bases align to TRBD1. The CDR3 consists of 14 residues. J gave up 4 bases and V 5 bases, and 7 bases lay outside the gene matches. Germline values: CDR1 MNHEY, CDR2 SVGAGI. CDR3 sequence: CASSRGRGLYGYTF. CDR3 in DNA: TGTGCCAGCAGTCGAGGAAGGGGGCTCTATGGCTACACCTTC.

Many counts were recorded for this clonotype. V usage is TRBV6-2 or TRBV6-3 and J usage is TRBJ2-2; 8 bases line up with TRBD2. The CDR3 loop spans 16 amino acids. V lost 2 bases, J lost 0 bases, and 2 bases stayed unmatched. CDR1 and CDR2 (germline): MNHEY, SVGEGT. CDR3 DNA: TGTGCCAGCAGTTACCTTAGCGGGGCGAACACCGGGGAGCTGTTTTTT. This encodes CASSYLSGANTGELFF.

The table lists this clonotype with many counts. The chain has TRBV6-1 and TRBJ1-2; D is ambiguous. The V end was cut by 7 bases, the J end by 3 bases, with 21 bases between. The CDR3 totals 16 residues. The germline CDR1 and CDR2 sequences are MNHNS and SASEGT. CDR3 sequence (DNA): TGTGCCAGCAAAAAAACCGACGAGTCCGCGGACTATGGCTACACCTTC. Amino acids: CASKKTDESADYGYTF.

This clonotype was counted ten times or more. J is TRBJ2-7 and V is TRBV7-9, with D perhaps TRBD1 (6 bases). V was pared by 5 bases and J by 3 bases, with 17 bases between. This CDR3 has 15 amino acids. CDR1 is SEHNR, CDR2 FQNEAQ, per germline (reference sequence). CDR3 region: CASSPFRGTYYEQYF. CDR3 nucleotides: TGTGCCAGCAGCCCCTTTAGGGGGACGTACTACGAGCAGTACTTC.

There are many counts of this clonotype. This chain uses TRBV7-3 with TRBJ2-7; 11 bases are a match to TRBD2. CDR3 length: 15 residues. Trimming took 5 bases from V and 5 from J; bases not matched to a gene: 8. The germline gives CDR1 SGHTA, CDR2 FQGTGA. As DNA, the CDR3 is TGTGCCAGCAGCCGGATACTAGCGGGAGCCCACGAGCAGTACTTC. Protein: CASSRILAGAHEQYF. Full variable domain (remainder filled in from reference TRBV7-3 and TRBJ2-7): GAGVSQTPSNKVTEKGKYVELRCDPISGHTALYWYRQSLGQGPEFLIYFQGTGAADDSGLPNDRFFAVRPEGSVSTLKIQRTERGDSAVYLCASSRILAGAHEQYFGPGTRLTVT.

J is TRBJ2-7 and V is TRBV28; 7 nucleotides line up with TRBD1. The CDR3 totals 12 residues. The trim removed 6 bases at V and 3 bases at J, leaving 2 bases unmatched. Looked up from germline, CDR1 is MDHEN and CDR2 is SYDVKM. The DNA of the CDR3 is TGTGCCAGCAGACAGGGGATCTACGAGCAGTACTTC. Protein: CASRQGIYEQYF.

This clonotype was counted at least ten times. V gene TRBV30 combines with J gene TRBJ1-1; D is ambiguous. The CDR3 loop spans 13 amino acids. Trimming cost V 4 bases and J 4 bases, with 13 bases left between them. Germline V CDR1 and CDR2: GTSNPN, SVGIG (reference sequence). CDR3 nucleotides: TGTGCCTGGAACTCCGCAGCCGGCACTGAAGCTTTCTTT. This translates into CAWNSAAGTEAFF.

In this sample, this clonotype turned up many times. The chain combines TRBV6-5 with TRBJ1-1, with TRBD1 matching over 7 bases. The length of the CDR3 is 15 residues. CDR1 is MNHEY and CDR2 is SVGAGI in the germline V gene. V was clipped by 2 bases and J by 1 base; unmatched bases: 4. The CDR3 DNA reads TGTGCCAGCAGTTACGATACAGGGGAGAACACTGAAGCTTTCTTT. It is translated as CASSYDTGENTEAFF.